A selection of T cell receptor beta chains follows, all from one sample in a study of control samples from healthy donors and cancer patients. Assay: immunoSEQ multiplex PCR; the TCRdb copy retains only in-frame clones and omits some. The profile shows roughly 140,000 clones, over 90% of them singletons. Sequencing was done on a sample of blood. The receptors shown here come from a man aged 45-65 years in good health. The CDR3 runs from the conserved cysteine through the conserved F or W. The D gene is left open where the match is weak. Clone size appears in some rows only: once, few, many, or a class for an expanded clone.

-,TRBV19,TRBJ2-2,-,CASSPPLRVGTGELFF,TGTGCCAGTAGTCCCCCCTTAAGGGTAGGGACCGGGGAGCTGTTTTTT
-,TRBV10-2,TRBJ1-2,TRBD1,CASSKDRGRDYGYTF,TGCGCCAGCAGTAAAGACAGGGGGCGAGACTATGGCTACACCTTC
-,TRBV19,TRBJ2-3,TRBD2,CASSMGSGTSGGTDTQYF,TGTGCCAGTAGTATGGGCTCCGGGACTAGCGGCGGCACAGATACGCAGTATTTT
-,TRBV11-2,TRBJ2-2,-,CASSLFRGDGAGELFF,TGTGCCAGCAGCTTATTTCGCGGGGATGGGGCCGGGGAGCTGTTTTTT
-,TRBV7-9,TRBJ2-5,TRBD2,CASSFGGRAVETQYF,TGTGCCAGCAGCTTTGGCGGGAGGGCCGTAGAGACCCAGTACTTC
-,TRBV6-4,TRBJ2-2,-,CAARDTTANGELFF,TGTGCCGCCCGGGACACTACGGCCAACGGGGAGCTGTTTTTT
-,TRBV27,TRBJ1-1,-,CASSLSRSGWNTEAFF,TGTGCCAGCAGTTTATCAAGGTCCGGATGGAACACTGAAGCTTTCTTT
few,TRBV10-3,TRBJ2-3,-,CAISESRQSGDTQYF,TGTGCCATCAGTGAGTCACGGCAGAGTGGAGATACGCAGTATTTT
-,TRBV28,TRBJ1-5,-,CASSFRTFNQPQHF,TGTGCCAGCAGTTTCAGGACTTTCAATCAGCCCCAGCATTTT
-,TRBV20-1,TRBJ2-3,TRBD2,CSASYSGSISDTQYF,TGCAGTGCTAGTTATAGCGGGAGTATCTCAGATACGCAGTATTTT
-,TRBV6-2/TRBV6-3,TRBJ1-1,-,CASSYPLRGLNTEAFF,TGTGCCAGCAGTTATCCCTTGCGGGGTCTGAACACTGAAGCTTTCTTT
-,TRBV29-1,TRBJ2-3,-,CSVRGGDTQYF,TGCAGCGTTAGGGGAGGAGATACGCAGTATTTT
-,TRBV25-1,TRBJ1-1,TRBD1,CASSASQGATRNTEAFF,TGTGCCAGCAGTGCGTCGCAGGGGGCAACAAGGAACACTGAAGCTTTCTTT
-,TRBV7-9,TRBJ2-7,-,CASRDAATYEQYF,TGTGCCAGCAGAGACGCGGCAACCTACGAGCAGTACTTC
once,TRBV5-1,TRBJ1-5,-,CASSLEGSRNQPQHF,TGCGCCAGCAGCTTGGAGGGTTCGCGCAATCAGCCCCAGCATTTT
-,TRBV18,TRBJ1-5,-,CASSPFGTPNQPQHF,TGTGCCAGCTCACCATTTGGGACACCCAATCAGCCCCAGCATTTT
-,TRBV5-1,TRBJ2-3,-,CASKLGGTDTQYF,TGCGCCAGCAAGCTTGGTGGCACAGATACGCAGTATTTT
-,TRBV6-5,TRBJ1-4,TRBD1,CASSPGTGDEKLFF,TGTGCCAGCAGCCCCGGGACAGGGGATGAAAAACTGTTTTTT
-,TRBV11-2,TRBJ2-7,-,CASSLVRREEYF,TGTGCCAGCAGCTTAGTACGCAGGGAGGAGTACTTC
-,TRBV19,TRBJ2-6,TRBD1,CASSPQQGDSGANVLTF,TGTGCCAGTAGTCCGCAACAGGGGGACTCTGGGGCCAACGTCCTGACTTTC
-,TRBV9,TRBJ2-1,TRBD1,CASSPPAGTGWGHEQFF,TGTGCCAGCAGCCCTCCCGCCGGGACAGGGTGGGGCCACGAGCAGTTCTTC
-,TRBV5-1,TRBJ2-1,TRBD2,CASRFEGRRTSGRAWNEQFF,TGCGCCAGCAGGTTTGAGGGACGCAGGACTAGCGGGAGGGCCTGGAATGAGCAGTTCTTC
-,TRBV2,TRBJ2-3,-,CASSEGQADTQYF,TGTGCCAGCAGTGAAGGACAGGCAGATACGCAGTATTTT
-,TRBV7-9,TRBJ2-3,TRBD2,CASSPRTSGSTDTQYF,TGTGCCAGCAGCCCTAGGACTAGCGGAAGCACAGATACGCAGTATTTT
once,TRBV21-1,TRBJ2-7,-,CASSKPGTRGGLEQYF,TGTGCCAGCAGCAAACCTGGGACTAGAGGGGGCCTCGAGCAGTACTTC
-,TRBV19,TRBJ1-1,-,CASSSGRENTEAFF,TGTGCCAGTAGCTCGGGACGGGAAAACACTGAAGCTTTCTTT
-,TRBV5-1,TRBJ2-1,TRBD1,CASSYQGESYNEQFF,TGCGCCAGCAGCTATCAGGGGGAGTCCTACAATGAGCAGTTCTTC
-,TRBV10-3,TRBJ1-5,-,CAISENPGAKPQHF,TGTGCCATCAGTGAAAACCCAGGGGCGAAACCCCAGCATTTT
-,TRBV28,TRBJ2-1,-,CASSSQGQDEQFF,TGTGCCAGCAGTTCCCAGGGGCAGGATGAGCAGTTCTTC
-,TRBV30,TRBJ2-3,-,CAWTPSATDTQYF,TGTGCCTGGACCCCCAGTGCTACAGATACGCAGTATTTT
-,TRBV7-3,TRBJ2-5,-,CASSLDVMETQYF,TGTGCCAGCAGCTTAGACGTAATGGAGACCCAGTACTTC
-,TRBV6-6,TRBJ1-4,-,CASYQGQKLFF,TGTGCCAGCTACCAAGGACAAAAACTGTTTTTT
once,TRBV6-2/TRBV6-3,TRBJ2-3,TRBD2,CASSGTSDPSSDF,TGTGCCAGCAGTGGGACTAGCGACCCTTCTAGTGATTTT
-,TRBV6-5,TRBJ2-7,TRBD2,CASSRGTSGSNEQYF,TGTGCCAGCAGTAGGGGGACTAGCGGGAGCAACGAGCAGTACTTC
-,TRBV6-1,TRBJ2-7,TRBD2,CASSDGTSATAYEQYF,TGTGCCAGCAGTGATGGGACTAGCGCAACCGCCTACGAGCAGTACTTC
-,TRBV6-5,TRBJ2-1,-,CASTNKWGNEQFF,TGTGCCAGCACCAACAAGTGGGGGAATGAGCAGTTCTTC
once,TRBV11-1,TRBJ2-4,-,CASSSGERDIQYF,TGTGCCAGCAGCTCGGGTGAAAGGGACATTCAGTACTTC
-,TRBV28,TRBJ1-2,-,CASSLGGSGRLTNGYTF,TGTGCCAGCAGTTTAGGCGGCAGTGGGCGTTTAACTAATGGCTACACCTTC
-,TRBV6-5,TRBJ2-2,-,CASSWSQNTGELFF,TGTGCCAGCAGTTGGTCCCAGAACACCGGGGAGCTGTTTTTT
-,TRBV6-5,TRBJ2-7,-,CASSSHRDGSYEQYF,TGTGCCAGCAGTAGTCACCGGGACGGCTCCTACGAGCAGTACTTC
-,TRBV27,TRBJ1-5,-,CASSFSGARQPQHF,TGTGCCAGCAGTTTTTCGGGGGCCCGCCAGCCCCAGCATTTT
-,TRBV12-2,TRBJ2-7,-,CASRFREGRDRDEQYF,TGTGCAAGTCGCTTCCGGGAGGGCCGGGACAGGGACGAGCAGTACTTC
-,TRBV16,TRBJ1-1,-,CASSQDRANTEAFF,TGTGCCAGCAGCCAAGACAGAGCGAACACTGAAGCTTTCTTT
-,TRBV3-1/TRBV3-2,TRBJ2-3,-,CASSQAGADTQYF,TGTGCCAGCAGCCAAGCGGGGGCAGATACGCAGTATTTT
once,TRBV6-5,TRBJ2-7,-,CASSIRTASYEQYF,TGTGCCAGCAGTATCCGGACAGCTTCCTACGAGCAGTACTTC
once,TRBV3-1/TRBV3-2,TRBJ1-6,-,CASSPLGAPLHF,TGTGCCAGCAGCCCGCTAGGGGCACCCCTCCACTTT
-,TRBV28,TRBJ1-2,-,CASSPDWGAAGGYTF,TGTGCCAGCAGCCCCGACTGGGGGGCGGCGGGCGGCTACACCTTC
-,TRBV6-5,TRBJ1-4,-,CASQASGKLFF,TGTGCCAGCCAGGCTTCAGGAAAACTGTTTTTT
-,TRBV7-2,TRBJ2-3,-,CASSYPLDLDTQYF,TGTGCCAGCAGCTATCCCTTGGATCTGGATACGCAGTATTTT